Below, 25 T cell receptor beta chains from the same sample are listed, as sequenced in a study of T cells after posttransplantation cyclophosphamide. Treatment was busulfan-fludarabine conditioning, a marrow graft, and cyclophosphamide on days +3 and +4. The protocol was immunoSEQ multiplex PCR, while the TCRdb copy is restricted to in-frame clones and leaves out a portion. The sample records roughly 20,000 clones, 70% to 80% being singletons. The source material was PBMCs, sampled after an allogeneic stem cell transplant with post-transplant cyclophosphamide. The receptors originated from a male patient between 25 and 39 years old who received an allogeneic stem cell transplant from a related donor, was CMV-positive, and had acute GVHD only. The graft donor may account for some of the T cells.

The rearrangement links TRBV5-1 to TRBJ2-1, with 11 bases fitting TRBD1. There are 15 residues in the CDR3. With V trimmed by 4 bases and J by 6 bases, 6 bases remained unmatched. Germline V gives CDR1 SGHRS, CDR2 YFSETQ. CDR3 DNA: TGCGCCAGCAGCCCGGGACAGGGGGAGATCAATGAGCAGTTCTTC. The encoded protein is CASSPGQGEINEQFF.

The CDR3: CASSQDVSRGANGNTIYF. The CDR3 DNA reads TGCGCCAGCAGCCAAGATGTCAGCAGGGGTGCGAATGGAAACACCATATATTTT. The rearrangement links TRBV4-3 to TRBJ1-3; D is possibly TRBD1 (6 bases). Trimming shortened V by 0 bases and J by 3 bases, and 18 bases separated the two germline ends. The V gene's germline CDR1 is LGHNA and CDR2 YSLEER. The CDR3 runs 18 residues.

The CDR3 DNA reads TGTGCCAGCAGTCCCGACAGGGGGACGGGGACCCAGTACTTC. Amino acids: CASSPDRGTGTQYF. V usage is TRBV5-6 and J usage is TRBJ2-5, with TRBD1 matching over 9 bases. Germline assignment: CDR1 SGHDT and CDR2 YYEEEE. V shed 5 bases and J 7 bases; nucleotides not matched to a gene: 9. This CDR3 contains 14 residues.

The gene calls are TRBV7-2 and TRBJ2-7; D is perhaps TRBD2 (6 bases). Trimming pared 5 bases from V and 5 bases from J, leaving 19 bases between. The germline V gene has CDR1 SGHTA and CDR2 FQGNSA. This CDR3 is 15 amino acids long. Here the CDR3 reads CASSPSPAGSHEQYF. The CDR3 DNA sequence: TGTGCCAGCAGCCCATCCCCGGCGGGGTCTCACGAGCAGTACTTC.

The chain employs TRBV5-6 and TRBJ2-3; TRBD1 aligns across 9 bases. With 5 bases clipped from V and 4 bases from J, the junction kept 8 bases outside the gene matches. Germline values: CDR1 SGHDT, CDR2 YYEEEE. This CDR3 spans 15 amino acids. The CDR3 loop reads CASRTGQGGSDTQYF. The CDR3 DNA reads TGTGCCAGCAGAACGGGACAGGGTGGTTCAGATACGCAGTATTTT.

The gene calls are TRBV28 and TRBJ2-7; D is possibly TRBD1 (5 bases). Germline V gives CDR1 MDHEN, CDR2 SYDVKM. There are 14 residues in the CDR3. With 3 bases removed from V and 3 bases from J, the gap between germline ends came to 12 bases. The DNA for the CDR3 is TGTGCCAGCAGTTTTGGGGTTCAGGGCTACGAGCAGTACTTC. Protein sequence: CASSFGVQGYEQYF.

The J gene is TRBJ2-2, the V gene TRBV6-1; D remains ambiguous. Trimming pared 4 bases from V and 2 bases from J, leaving 20 bases between. The CDR3 has 18 residues. Germline V gives CDR1 MNHNS, CDR2 SASEGT. The CDR3 sequence is CASSVYPVRQLNTGELFF. In DNA form, the CDR3 reads TGTGCCAGCAGTGTCTACCCGGTCCGCCAACTTAACACCGGGGAGCTGTTTTTT.

This rearrangement joins TRBV29-1 to TRBJ2-3; TRBD1 aligns across 8 bases. The J segment lost 6 bases and the V segment lost 4 bases, leaving 12 bases of the junction unmatched. CDR3 length equals 15 residues. Per germline, CDR1 SQVTM and CDR2 ANQGSEA. CDR3 protein: CSVVTQGARSDTQYF. CDR3 DNA sequence: TGCAGCGTTGTCACCCAGGGGGCCCGCTCGGATACGCAGTATTTT.

The V and J genes are TRBV9 and TRBJ1-2; 7 nucleotides line up with TRBD1. Germline assignment: CDR1 SGDLS and CDR2 YYNGEE. The CDR3 has 13 amino acids. With V trimmed by 3 bases and J by 5 bases, 4 bases remained unmatched. CDR3 sequence (DNA): TGTGCCAGCAGCGAAGGGACAGTTTATGGCTACACCTTC. This gives the protein CASSEGTVYGYTF.

The rearrangement joins TRBV4-3 to TRBJ2-1, with D hard to call. The CDR3 spans 13 residues. Trimming removed 0 bases at V and 8 bases at J, with 8 bases between. Germline loops: CDR1 LGHNA, CDR2 YSLEER. The CDR3 protein is CASSQDQWYEQFF. The CDR3 DNA is TGCGCCAGCAGCCAAGATCAGTGGTATGAGCAGTTCTTC.

This chain links TRBV6-1 with TRBJ1-5, with D possibly being TRBD1 (5 bases). Deletions cut 3 bases from V and 4 bases from J, with 10 bases between. The germline gives CDR1 MNHNS, CDR2 SASEGT. This CDR3 contains 14 residues. In DNA form, the CDR3 reads TGTGCCAGCAGTGACCCGGGGGGAAATCAGCCCCAGCATTTT. As protein: CASSDPGGNQPQHF.

J is TRBJ1-1 and V is TRBV6-1; 8 nucleotides match TRBD1. The CDR3 runs to 15 residues. The germline gives CDR1 MNHNS, CDR2 SASEGT. The ends lost 3 bases at V and 4 bases at J; junction bases unmatched: 7. CDR3 nucleotide sequence: TGTGCCAGCAGTGACAGGGGGCGCGGGGTCACTGAAGCTTTCTTT. It yields the protein CASSDRGRGVTEAFF.

This clone was observed a handful of times. V usage is TRBV18 and J usage is TRBJ1-2; the match to TRBD1 covers 7 bases. This CDR3 comprises 16 residues. The germline gives CDR1 KGHSH, CDR2 LQKENI. V lost 3 bases, J lost 1 base, and 8 bases stayed unmatched. CDR3 DNA sequence: TGTGCCAGCTCACCCATCCGGGACAGCGTTAACTATGGCTACACCTTC. This encodes CASSPIRDSVNYGYTF.

This chain uses TRBV28 with TRBJ1-3; possibly TRBD1 for D (5 bases). The CDR3 runs 14 residues. From germline, CDR1 is MDHEN and CDR2 SYDVKM. Trimming took 4 bases from V and 1 from J, leaving 8 bases between them. The CDR3 is CASSYGGSGNTIYF. Written as DNA, the CDR3 is TGTGCCAGCAGTTACGGGGGATCTGGAAACACCATATATTTT.

This clone was recorded a few times. CDR3 sequence: CASLTGTYNSPLHF. The CDR3 coding sequence is TGTGCCTCTTTGACAGGGACCTATAATTCACCCCTCCACTTT. The V gene is TRBV28, the J gene TRBJ1-6, with 7 nucleotides matching TRBD1. Germline V lookup: CDR1 MDHEN, CDR2 SYDVKM. The CDR3 covers 14 residues. V shed 11 bases, J shed 2 bases, and the junction held 6 bases outside the gene matches. The full variable domain, completed using reference TRBV28 and TRBJ1-6, is DVKVTQSSRYLVKRTGEKVFLECVQDMDHENMFWYRQDPGLGLRLIYFSYDVKMKEKGDIPEGYSVSREKKERFSLILESASTNQTSMYLCASLTGTYNSPLHFGNGTRLTVT.

V usage is TRBV10-3 and J usage is TRBJ1-5; tentative D call: TRBD1 (5 bases). V lost 10 bases and J lost 0, with 10 bases in between. CDR3 length: 13 amino acids. Germline V gene sequence: CDR1 ENHRY, CDR2 SYGVKD. CDR3 DNA sequence: TGTGCCACCCAACAGGATAGCAATCAGCCCCAGCATTTT. Translation: CATQQDSNQPQHF.

The V gene is TRBV5-6, the J gene TRBJ2-7; the D is unclear. Trimming pared 0 bases from V and 2 bases from J, leaving 6 bases between. Germline V gives CDR1 SGHDT, CDR2 YYEEEE. The CDR3 has 13 residues. CDR3 sequence: CASSLDGAYEQYF. The CDR3 nucleotides are TGTGCCAGCAGCTTGGACGGTGCCTACGAGCAGTACTTC.

The V and J genes are TRBV19 and TRBJ2-1, with TRBD2 matching 10 bases. This CDR3 comprises 16 residues. Germline CDR1 is LNHDA and CDR2 is SQIVND (reference sequence). V shed 5 bases and J 7 bases; nucleotides not matched to a gene: 11. The chain's CDR3 is CASSSYSSGGENEQFF. CDR3 nucleotide sequence: TGTGCCAGTAGTTCCTATTCTAGCGGGGGAGAGAATGAGCAGTTCTTC.

This chain links TRBV2 with TRBJ1-2; a possible D gene is TRBD1 (6 bases). There are 14 residues in the CDR3. Germline V lookup: CDR1 SNHLY, CDR2 FYNNEI. Trimming shortened V by 5 bases and J by 7 bases, and 17 bases separated the two germline ends. The CDR3 DNA sequence: TGTGCCAGCAGTAGGGAAAAACAGGGAGTTGGCTACACCTTC. As protein: CASSREKQGVGYTF.

V is TRBV29-1 and J is TRBJ2-5; tentatively, D is TRBD1 (6 bases). The J call is in doubt because the DNA end fits TRBJ2-7 better. This CDR3 is built from 13 residues. Germline CDR1 reads SQVTM; CDR2 reads ANQGSEA. CDR3 nucleotide sequence: TGCAGCGTTCCTACAGGGACGCCTTACGAGCAGTACTTC. Amino acid sequence: CSVPTGTPYEQYF.

The sample holds a few counts of this clone. This chain links TRBV2 with TRBJ1-5, with D maybe TRBD1 (5 bases). The V end was cut by 6 bases, the J end by 6 bases, with 9 bases between. This CDR3 is built from 12 residues. Germline CDR1 reads SNHLY; CDR2 reads FYNNEI. CDR3 residues: CASRLQGQPQHF. CDR3 in DNA: TGTGCCAGCAGACTTCAGGGTCAGCCCCAGCATTTT. Looking up the rest from reference TRBV2 and TRBJ1-5 gives the full variable domain: EPEVTQTPSHQVTQMGQEVILRCVPISNHLYFYWYRQILGQKVEFLVSFYNNEISEKSEIFDDQFSVERPDGSNFTLKIRSTKLEDSAMYFCASRLQGQPQHFGDGTRLSIL.

The CDR3 is CASSPAGSDQPQHF. CDR3 nucleotide sequence: TGTGCCAGCTCACCGGCAGGGTCCGATCAGCCCCAGCATTTT. This chain links TRBV18 with TRBJ1-5, with a tentative D call TRBD1 (5 bases). Deletions cut 3 bases from V and 5 bases from J, with 11 bases between. This CDR3 contains 14 residues. Germline V lookup: CDR1 KGHSH, CDR2 LQKENI.

This clone was seen at least ten times. The chain carries TRBV29-1 and TRBJ1-1, with D unresolved. CDR3 length: 13 residues. The V end lost 7 bases, the J end lost 1 base, and 13 bases lay between the germline ends. The V gene's germline CDR1 is SQVTM and CDR2 ANQGSEA. CDR3 amino acids: CSELTAENTEAFF. CDR3 bases: TGCAGCGAGTTGACGGCGGAGAACACTGAAGCTTTCTTT.

This clone showed up just a few times. The chain links TRBV5-6 to TRBJ1-1, with a tentative D call TRBD1 (6 bases). Germline V gene data show CDR1 as SGHDT and CDR2 as YYEEEE. This CDR3 contains 15 residues. The V and J ends lost 3 bases and 1 base respectively, with 13 bases between them. The CDR3 is CASSSTNRANTEAFF. The CDR3 coding sequence is TGTGCCAGCAGCTCTACCAACAGGGCGAACACTGAAGCTTTCTTT. Based on the CDR3 plus reference TRBV5-6 and TRBJ1-1, the full variable domain is DAGVTQSPTHLIKTRGQQVTLRCSPKSGHDTVSWYQQALGQGPQFIFQYYEEEERQRGNFPDRFSGHQFPNYSSELNVNALLLGDSALYLCASSSTNRANTEAFFGQGTRLTVV.

This chain joins TRBV5-5 and TRBJ2-2; tentatively, D is TRBD1 (7 bases). Trimming took off 0 bases at V and 3 bases at J, with 9 bases between the two ends. The CDR3 covers 15 residues. Germline V gives CDR1 SGHKS, CDR2 YYEKEE (reference sequence). CDR3 in amino acids: CASSLGGTDTGELFF. CDR3 DNA sequence: TGTGCCAGCAGCTTGGGCGGGACAGACACCGGGGAGCTGTTTTTT.